The following is a TCR beta chain sequence with its context. The assay was immunoSEQ multiplex PCR, and TCRdb's table has in-frame clones only and misses some. This table has approximately 230,000 clones, approximately 90% appearing once. This specimen belongs to a study of blood T cell repertoires in COVID-19. Looking at the study overall: The United States, Italy and Spain supplied acute and convalescent COVID-19 samples.

The CDR3 has 13 amino acids. V shed 0 bases and J shed 3 bases, with 5 bases lying between them. In germline, CDR1 is MNHEY, CDR2 SVGAGI. This rearrangement joins TRBV6-5 to TRBJ2-5; D call uncertain. Sequenced sample: peripheral blood. The receptor's source is a young man with active or convalescent COVID-19. This CDR3 reads CASSYSRKETQYF. CDR3 in DNA: TGTGCCAGCAGTTACTCGAGAAAAGAGACCCAGTACTTC.